This T cell receptor beta chain comes out of a study of response to subunit inactivated influenza vaccine. TCRdb recomputed calls from the RT-PCR reads with MiXCR, one row per CDR3 protein. The profile shows roughly 780,000 distinct CDR3 sequences, approximately 17% of them singletons. V shed 8 bases and J shed 4 bases, with 6 bases lying between them. The germline CDR1 and CDR2 sequences are ENHRY and SYGVKD. The CDR3 length is 10 residues. The table lists this clonotype with a few counts. The sequencing here drew on PBMCs from blood, taken 4 to 6 days after vaccination. The clonotype originates from a man between 50 and 59 years old who received an inactivated influenza vaccine. This rearrangement joins TRBV10-3 to TRBJ2-7; weak D call: TRBD2 (5 bases). The CDR3: CAIGSYEQYF. Here the CDR3 DNA reads TGTGCCATCGGGAGTTACGAGCAGTACTTC.